This T cell receptor (beta chain) was sequenced during a study of shared clonotypes between healthy human individuals. For the study at large: The donor pool was made up of a couple of women and three men aged 18 to 49. For every donor, three CD4 naive, three CD4 memory, two CD8 naive and one CD8 memory plates were used.

Only in-frame clones appear in the TCRdb table, and some are missing; sequencing was by immunoSEQ multiplex PCR. The table records hundreds of thousands of clones, approximately 96% of them present only once. Naive CD8 cells lacked CD45RO, underwent positive selection for CCR7 and left out terminally differentiated effector memory CD45RA+ cells. J gave up 0 bases and V 2 bases, and 10 bases lay outside the gene matches. The CDR3 consists of 17 residues. From germline, CDR1 is MDHEN and CDR2 SYDVKM. This sequence joins TRBV28 and TRBJ2-7; 7 bases map to TRBD2. The TCR comes from a woman aged 25 to 39 in good health. Sample: naive CD8+ T cells sorted from blood. The CDR3 region has the DNA TGTGCCAGCAGTTTAGACCCAGGGAGGACTAGCTCCTACGAGCAGTACTTC. Translated, it gives CASSLDPGRTSSYEQYF.